The 9 T cell receptor beta chains below were found in one sample sequenced in a study of T-cell memory formation after mild COVID-19. TCRdb independently ran MiXCR on the 5' RACE reads; one entry per CDR3 protein. The sample has about 190,000 distinct CDR3 sequences, around 19% seen once. The specimen was PBMCs or a T cell subset sorted from them (not recorded which). These receptors originate from an adult woman who had mild COVID-19 (a few samples of this study predate the infection). Cell type and time point are not known.

This sequence joins TRBV5-1 and TRBJ1-5, with 7 bases matching TRBD1. The CDR3 totals 15 residues. CDR1 is SGHRS, CDR2 YFSETQ, per germline. The V and J ends lost 0 bases and 7 bases, in that order; junction bases with no gene match: 7. The CDR3 region has the DNA TGCGCCAGCAGCTTGGGGGACAGCGAAAACCAGCCCCAGCATTTT. The encoded protein is CASSLGDSENQPQHF.

This chain joins TRBV11-3 and TRBJ1-1, with 9 bases identical to TRBD1. Per the germline V gene, CDR1 is SGHNT and CDR2 is YENEEA. Trimming took 4 bases from V and 6 from J; bases not matched to a gene: 6. The CDR3 extends over 14 amino acids. The chain's CDR3 is CASSSTGGPSEAFF. The DNA for the CDR3 is TGTGCCAGCAGCTCGACAGGGGGGCCCTCTGAAGCTTTCTTT. Variable domain in full (rest from reference TRBV11-3 and TRBJ1-1): EAGVVQSPRYKIIEKKQPVAFWCNPISGHNTLYWYLQNLGQGPELLIRYENEEAVDDSQLPKDRFSAERLKGVDSTLKIQPAELGDSAVYLCASSSTGGPSEAFFGQGTRLTVV.

The J gene is TRBJ2-7, the V gene TRBV7-9; 7 nucleotides align to TRBD2. V was clipped by 5 bases and J by 6 bases; unmatched bases: 13. The CDR3 has 15 amino acids. Germline CDR1 and CDR2: SEHNR and FQNEAQ (reference sequence). In nucleotides, the CDR3 is TGTGCCAGCAGCGGGCGGGGAGGGGAGTCGATCGAGCAGTACTTC. Its protein is CASSGRGGESIEQYF.

The genes are TRBV11-2 and TRBJ1-1, with 7 bases matching TRBD1. Per the germline V gene, CDR1 is SGHAT and CDR2 is FQNNGV. This CDR3 spans 15 amino acids. The ends lost 6 bases at V and 2 bases at J; junction bases unmatched: 9. The CDR3 DNA reads as TGTGCCAGCAGGGCTTCGACAGGGCTCAACACTGAAGCTTTCTTT. It yields the protein CASRASTGLNTEAFF.

This clonotype was detected many times. The chain joins TRBV4-1 to TRBJ2-1, with TRBD2 as a possible D gene (6 bases). The germline gives CDR1 MGHRA, CDR2 YSYEKL. This CDR3 has 11 residues. V gave up 5 bases and J gave up 9 bases, with 8 bases separating them. The CDR3 spells CASSRGGEQFF. The CDR3 DNA sequence: TGCGCCAGCAGCAGGGGAGGTGAGCAGTTCTTC.

This clonotype was recorded many times. V is TRBV12-3 or TRBV12-4 and J is TRBJ2-7; D is unresolved. This CDR3 has 15 residues. The V gene lost 7 bases and the J gene lost 0 bases, with 16 bases spanning the gap. The CDR3 loop reads CASTNGISSSYEQYF. CDR3 DNA sequence: TGTGCCAGCACCAATGGGATATCGAGCTCCTACGAGCAGTACTTC.

The chain uses TRBV6-6 and TRBJ2-1; 12 bases are shared with TRBD1. Germline V gene lookup returns CDR1 MNHNY and CDR2 SVGAGI (reference sequence). This CDR3 has 18 amino acids. V trimming: 6 bases; J trimming: 7 bases; junction bases outside the gene matches: 16. CDR3 residues: CASSLYRDRGRSINEQFF. Here the CDR3 DNA reads TGTGCCAGCAGCTTATACCGGGACAGGGGGCGGTCGATAAATGAGCAGTTCTTC.

A few counts support this clonotype. This chain joins TRBV29-1 and TRBJ1-1; 9 bases are shared with TRBD1. Germline trimming cut 6 bases from V and 0 bases from J; bases unmatched to any gene: 5. Germline-derived CDR1 and CDR2 are SQVTM and ANQGSEA. This CDR3 comprises 14 residues. The CDR3, as DNA: TGCAGCGTCTGTACAGGGGGCCTGAACACTGAAGCTTTCTTT. Its translation is CSVCTGGLNTEAFF.

This chain uses TRBV5-1 with TRBJ2-7, with D possibly being TRBD1 or TRBD2 (5 bases each). V lost 4 bases and J 5 bases, leaving 16 bases between the germline ends. The CDR3 has 14 residues. Germline assignment: CDR1 SGHRS and CDR2 YFSETQ. DNA of the CDR3: TGCGCCAGCAGCCCGGCAGTCTGGGACGACGAGCAGTACTTC. Protein: CASSPAVWDDEQYF. The whole variable domain, filled in from reference TRBV5-1 and TRBJ2-7, reads KAGVTQTPRYLIKTRGQQVTLSCSPISGHRSVSWYQQTPGQGLQFLFEYFSETQRNKGNFPGRFSGRQFSNSRSEMNVSTLELGDSALYLCASSPAVWDDEQYFGPGTRLTVT.